These 5 T cell receptor beta chains were sequenced from one sample in a study of siplizumab effects on memory and regulatory T cells. Assay used: immunoSEQ multiplex PCR; TCRdb lists only in-frame clones, some missing. This repertoire shows some 110,000 clones, 93% found once; its top ten account for 0.62%. Sequencing used Tregs sorted from blood. These receptors were taken from a human donor in good health.

The V and J genes are TRBV7-9 and TRBJ2-7; 7 nucleotides line up with TRBD2. The CDR3 is 15 residues long. V trimming: 2 bases; J trimming: 8 bases; junction bases outside the gene matches: 12. Germline loops: CDR1 SEHNR, CDR2 FQNEAQ (reference sequence). The CDR3 region is CASSLSRTRATKQYF. The CDR3 nucleotides are TGTGCCAGCAGCTTAAGCAGGACTAGGGCTACGAAGCAGTACTTC.

This rearrangement joins TRBV18 to TRBJ1-1; no firm D call. In germline, CDR1 is KGHSH, CDR2 LQKENI. The length of the CDR3 is 13 residues. Trimming removed 0 bases from V and 5 bases from J, with 7 bases in between. CDR3 region: CASSPPAGTEAFF. CDR3 bases: TGTGCCAGCTCACCACCTGCGGGGACTGAAGCTTTCTTT.

The table lists this clone with a count of one. This sequence joins TRBV10-3 and TRBJ2-5; 10 nucleotides agree with TRBD2. This CDR3 has 14 residues. The germline gives CDR1 ENHRY, CDR2 SYGVKD. V lost 11 bases and J lost 4; bases outside the gene matches: 10. The CDR3 DNA follows: TGTGCCGTTACCGGGACTAGCGTAGGAGAGACCCAGTACTTC. Translation: CAVTGTSVGETQYF.

The gene calls are TRBV6-6 and TRBJ2-7; D not resolved. The V end was cut by 6 bases, the J end by 3 bases, with 9 bases between. This CDR3 contains 12 residues. Germline V gives CDR1 MNHNY, CDR2 SVGAGI (reference sequence). This CDR3 is CASSNPSYEQYF. The CDR3 nucleotides read TGTGCCAGCAGCAACCCCAGCTACGAGCAGTACTTC.

The V and J genes are TRBV10-3 and TRBJ2-1; the match to TRBD2 covers 13 bases. The ends lost 0 bases at V and 4 bases at J; junction bases unmatched: 6. CDR3 length: 18 amino acids. Germline loops: CDR1 ENHRY, CDR2 SYGVKD. CDR3 coding DNA: TGTGCCATCAGTGAGTCGCGGGGACTAGCGGGGCTGTACAATGAGCAGTTCTTC. It encodes CAISESRGLAGLYNEQFF.